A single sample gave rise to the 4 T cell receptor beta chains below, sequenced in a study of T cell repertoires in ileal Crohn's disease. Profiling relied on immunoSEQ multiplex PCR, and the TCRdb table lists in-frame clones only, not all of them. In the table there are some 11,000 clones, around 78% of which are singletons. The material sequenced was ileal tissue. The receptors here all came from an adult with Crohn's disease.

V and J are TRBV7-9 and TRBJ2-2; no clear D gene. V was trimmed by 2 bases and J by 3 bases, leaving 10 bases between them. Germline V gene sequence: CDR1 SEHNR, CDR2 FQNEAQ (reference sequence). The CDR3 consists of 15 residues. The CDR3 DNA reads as TGTGCCAGCAGCTTAATGGGCCCTGACACCGGGGAGCTGTTTTTT. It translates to CASSLMGPDTGELFF. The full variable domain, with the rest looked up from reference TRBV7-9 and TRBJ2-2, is DTGVSQNPRHKITKRGQNVTFRCDPISEHNRLYWYRQTLGQGPEFLTYFQNEAQLEKSRLLSDRFSAERPKGSFSTLEIQRTEQGDSAMYLCASSLMGPDTGELFFGEGSRLTVL.

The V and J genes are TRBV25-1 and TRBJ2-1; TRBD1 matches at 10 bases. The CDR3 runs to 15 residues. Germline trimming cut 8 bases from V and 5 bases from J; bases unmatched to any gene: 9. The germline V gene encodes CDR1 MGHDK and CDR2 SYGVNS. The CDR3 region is CASVTGTGANNEQFF. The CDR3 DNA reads TGTGCCAGCGTAACCGGGACAGGGGCCAACAATGAGCAGTTCTTC. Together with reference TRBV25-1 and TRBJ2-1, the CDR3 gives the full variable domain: EADIYQTPRYLVIGTGKKITLECSQTMGHDKMYWYQQDPGMELHLIHYSYGVNSTEKGDLSSESTVSRIRTEHFPLTLESARPSHTSQYLCASVTGTGANNEQFFGPGTRLTVL.

CDR3 nucleotide sequence: TGTGCCTGGAGTGTTTACGGCAGAAGGAGGGTTGAAAAACTGTTTTTT. This gives the protein CAWSVYGRRRVEKLFF. The chain joins TRBV30 to TRBJ1-4; D is unresolved. With 0 bases removed from V and 7 bases from J, the gap between germline ends came to 18 bases. Germline lookup yields CDR1 GTSNPN and CDR2 SVGIG (reference sequence). The CDR3 sequence is 16 residues long. The full variable domain, rest sourced from reference TRBV30 and TRBJ1-4, is SQTIHQWPATLVQPVGSPLSLECTVEGTSNPNLYWYRQAAGRGLQLLFYSVGIGQISSEVPQNLSASRPQDRQFILSSKKLLLSDSGFYLCAWSVYGRRRVEKLFFGSGTQLSVL.

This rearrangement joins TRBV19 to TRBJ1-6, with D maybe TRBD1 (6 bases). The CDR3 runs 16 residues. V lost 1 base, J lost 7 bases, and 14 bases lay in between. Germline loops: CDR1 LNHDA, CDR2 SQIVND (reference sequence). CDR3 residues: CASSIGMGARNSPLHF. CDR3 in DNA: TGTGCCAGTAGTATAGGAATGGGGGCGCGGAATTCACCCCTCCACTTT.